Sequencing of this TCR beta chain was carried out in a study of blood T cell repertoires in COVID-19. About the research overall: Donors in the United States, Italy and Spain gave samples during acute or convalescent COVID-19. Nucleic acid was either cDNA or gDNA, and it came from T cells, B-cell-depleted T cells, or PBMCs.

This clone was seen a handful of times. Cohorts were assigned according to the clinical history that participants reported. V shed 4 bases, J shed 8 bases, and the junction held 4 bases outside the gene matches. This CDR3 is 13 amino acids long. Germline V gene sequence: CDR1 MDHEN, CDR2 SYDVKM. Method: immunoSEQ multiplex PCR; TCRdb's copy keeps in-frame clones and lacks some. The sample has hundreds of thousands of clones, about 85% seen once. The genes are TRBV28 and TRBJ1-2, with 10 bases lining up with TRBD1. The specimen was PBMCs or T cells enriched from blood (not recorded which). The origin of this receptor is a woman aged 18-30 years with acute COVID-19. The CDR3 region has the DNA TGTGCCAGCAGTTCCGGGACAGGGGTAGGCTACACCTTC. Its protein is CASSSGTGVGYTF.